The present entry profiles one T cell receptor beta chain with its context. The sequenced material, unsorted PBMC DNA, was run on ten immunoSEQ deep assay plates. Original data processing: Without quality scores, immunoSEQ junctional reads could not be filtered like full-length reads. Assay used: immunoSEQ multiplex PCR; TCRdb lists only in-frame clones, some missing. Clone size and V and J calls were adopted from that table, with D and trimming inferred from the DNA. This table holds some 500,000 clones, around 80% found once. The record originates from a study of shared clonotypes between healthy human individuals. CDR3 length equals 12 residues. J was trimmed by 5 bases and V by 6 bases; bases with no gene match: 3. CDR1 SGHTA and CDR2 FQGNSA come from the germline V gene. All of the donors resided in Nashville, Tennessee, and each was a Caucasian adult. Without sorting, samples used tens of millions of PBMCs for genomic DNA.

This chain uses TRBV7-2 with TRBJ2-7, with TRBD2 matching 8 bases. The sequence was obtained from a woman aged 40 to 55 in good health. Some clones in this sample may be carry-over from other donors' samples. Sequencing was performed on PBMCs. The CDR3 sequence: CASSIGRDEQYF. CDR3 nucleotide sequence: TGTGCCAGCAGTATCGGGAGGGACGAGCAGTACTTC.